This TCR beta chain emerged from a study of shared clonotypes between healthy human individuals. Study-level background: With ages of 18 to 49, the donors were two women and a few men. Study-wide findings and caveats: Among several donors, roughly 5% of naive CD4 clonotypes were found in common.

The authors split each subset's genomic DNA evenly across several immunoSEQ plates. Libraries were prepared by immunoSEQ multiplex PCR; TCRdb keeps only in-frame clonotypes and omits some of them. The sample contains roughly 400,000 clones, around 96% of which appear only once. Note on this clone: Its antigen is currently unknown.

V lost 5 bases and J 10 bases, leaving 12 bases between the germline ends. CDR3 length: 12 residues. CDR1 SGHTA and CDR2 FQGNSA come from the germline V gene. The genes are TRBV7-2 and TRBJ2-1, with D hard to call. The receptor was derived from a man between 25 and 39 years old in good health. Sequenced material: memory CD8+ T cells sorted from blood. As for subset: CD45RO+ cells pooled with CCR7-negative TemRA cells. The chain's CDR3 is CASSQILGEQFF. CDR3 DNA: TGTGCCAGCAGCCAAATCTTAGGGGAGCAGTTCTTC. The full variable domain, rest sourced from reference TRBV7-2 and TRBJ2-1, is GAGVSQSPSNKVTEKGKDVELRCDPISGHTALYWYRQSLGQGLEFLIYFQGNSAPDKSGLPSDRFSAERTGGSVSTLTIQRTQQEDSAVYLCASSQILGEQFFGPGTRLTVL.